This T cell receptor beta chain stems from a study of yellow fever vaccine responses in identical twins (dated by TCRdb to the late 2010s). Concerning the study at large: Focusing on identical twins, the study followed the T cell clones that responded to the vaccine, and did so with precision.

In the case of this clonotype: Its specific antigen is unknown. Base qualities are not at hand, and no much larger clone is one base apart.

Libraries were prepared through RT-PCR. Sequencing relied on an Illumina HiSeq 2500. TCRdb trimmed the raw reads at Q25, called clones with MiXCR and kept productive beta chains. Rows matching on CDR3 protein sequence are summarized as one entry with the most common DNA and genes. The sample yields several hundred distinct CDR3 sequences; approximately 81% were counted once. The biggest ten clones account for about 20% of the sample. From its cysteine to its phenylalanine, the CDR3 spans 14 amino acids. Only the CDR3 region is kept as DNA, spanning 42 bases read in frame from base 1. Unmatched junction bases come to 3, with V trimmed by 5 bases and J by 2 bases. Looking up the germline V gene (reference sequence) yields CDR1 LNHNV and CDR2 YYDKDF. Broad study findings and their caveats: According to the authors, in identical twins the way T cells responded to vaccination appeared partly convergent and partly personalized.

This receptor was identified in a female donor who received the yellow fever vaccine. The rearrangement joined TRBV15 to TRBJ2-5; the central 9 bases match TRBD2. Here the sequenced sample was T cells from blood (PBMCs), unsorted or a sorted subset (not recorded which), taken before or after yellow fever vaccination (not recorded which). The DNA sequence follows: TGTGCCACCAGCGGGCGGGGGGGTCAAGAGACCCAGTACTTC. Translated, this is CATSGRGGQETQYF.